The clone carrying this T cell receptor beta chain was picked up many times. The data are from a study of T cells in Graves' hyperthyroidism and ophthalmopathy. Study-wide background: Peripheral blood was collected at initial diagnosis, before any treatment.

CDR3 length equals 15 residues. Between the trimmed V and J ends, which lost 5 bases and 8 bases, there was a span of 20 bases. Germline V lookup: CDR1 SGHTA, CDR2 FQGNSA. Amplification targeted TCR beta CDR3 regions from RNA transcripts. Carried out on the TCR CDR3, a first-round RT-PCR used the HTBI primer set. TCRdb used MiXCR to reprocess the multiplex PCR reads, holding one entry per CDR3 protein. Of about 360,000 distinct CDR3 sequences in the sample, approximately 13% were seen once. The receptor was derived from a woman aged 18 to 35 with Graves' hyperthyroidism. This chain links TRBV7-2 with TRBJ2-3; D is possibly TRBD2 (6 bases). The sequenced material came from blood. CDR3 residues: CASSPDGGLWGTQYF. Written as DNA, the CDR3 is TGTGCCAGCAGCCCCGACGGGGGACTTTGGGGTACGCAGTATTTT.